These 12 T cell receptor beta chains were sequenced from one sample in a study of T-cell memory formation after mild COVID-19. One entry per CDR3 protein, called by TCRdb with MiXCR from the 5' RACE reads. The table includes a few hundred thousand distinct CDR3 sequences, roughly 20% detected once. The sequencing sample was made of PBMCs or a T cell subset sorted from them (not recorded which). Source of these receptors: an adult woman who had mild COVID-19 (a few samples of this study predate the infection). Cell type and time point are not known.

The V gene is TRBV19, the J gene TRBJ1-1; D perhaps matches TRBD1 (5 bases). The CDR3 runs to 13 residues. Germline CDR1 and CDR2: LNHDA and SQIVND (reference sequence). The V end lost 7 bases, the J end lost 6 bases, and 15 bases lay between the germline ends. CDR3 residues: CASMRTQGPEAFF. The CDR3 DNA reads as TGTGCCAGTATGAGGACCCAGGGTCCTGAAGCTTTCTTT.

The CDR3 loop is CASSPRGIAGTGELFF. In DNA form, the CDR3 reads TGCGCCAGCAGCCCCAGGGGGATAGCCGGGACCGGGGAGCTGTTTTTT. The genes are TRBV5-1 and TRBJ2-2; 7 positions agree with TRBD1. The trim removed 4 bases at V and 5 bases at J, leaving 11 bases unmatched. This CDR3 comprises 16 residues. The germline V gene has CDR1 SGHRS and CDR2 YFSETQ.

This clonotype has more than one count but fewer than ten. The chain joins TRBV24-1 to TRBJ2-3; 11 positions match TRBD2. The CDR3 totals 16 residues. CDR1 and CDR2 from the germline V gene are KGHDR and SFDVKD. After removal of 7 bases from V and 2 bases from J, the junction contained 7 bases not matched to a gene. The chain's CDR3 is CATSAPGLADTDTQYF. CDR3 DNA: TGTGCCACCAGCGCGCCGGGACTAGCGGACACAGATACGCAGTATTTT.

This clonotype was observed a few times. The V call is TRBV6-1, the J call TRBJ2-3, with TRBD1 as a possible D gene (5 bases). The germline V and J ends were trimmed by 2 bases and 8 bases, with 17 bases remaining between them. CDR1 and CDR2 (germline): MNHNS, SASEGT. The CDR3 extends over 15 amino acids. DNA of the CDR3: TGTGCCAGCAGTGAACAGATTTGGACAAGTTCTACGCAGTATTTT. Translated: CASSEQIWTSSTQYF.

This clonotype was seen a handful of times. The chain uses TRBV11-2 and TRBJ2-5; possible D gene TRBD2, 5 bases. V gave up 5 bases and J gave up 0 bases, with 16 bases separating them. The CDR3 has 16 amino acids. Germline V gives CDR1 SGHAT, CDR2 FQNNGV. The CDR3 is CASSPRTGVYQETQYF. The CDR3 bases are TGTGCCAGCAGCCCAAGGACTGGGGTATACCAAGAGACCCAGTACTTC.

This clonotype was observed a handful of times. V is TRBV5-1 and J is TRBJ1-4; 9 bases fit TRBD1. Germline trimming cut 0 bases from V and 3 bases from J; bases unmatched to any gene: 9. This CDR3 region has 18 residues. Germline values: CDR1 SGHRS, CDR2 YFSETQ. The CDR3 protein is CASSLAPGQGSANEKLFF. CDR3 sequence (DNA): TGCGCCAGCAGCTTGGCCCCCGGACAGGGGTCAGCTAATGAAAAACTGTTTTTT. The full variable domain, in which reference TRBV5-1 and TRBJ1-4 provide the parts outside the CDR3, is KAGVTQTPRYLIKTRGQQVTLSCSPISGHRSVSWYQQTPGQGLQFLFEYFSETQRNKGNFPGRFSGRQFSNSRSEMNVSTLELGDSALYLCASSLAPGQGSANEKLFFGSGTQLSVL.

This clonotype appeared a few times. The chain employs TRBV6-2 or TRBV6-3 and TRBJ2-7; 8 bases agree with TRBD2. The CDR3 has 13 residues. From germline, CDR1 is MNHEY and CDR2 SVGEGT. The junction had 6 bases not matched to a gene; V was cut back by 6 bases and J by 5 bases. The CDR3 nucleotides read TGTGCCAGCAGATCCTTCGGGGGGGACGAGCAGTACTTC. This codes for CASRSFGGDEQYF.

The CDR3 DNA follows: TGTGCCAGCAGCCAAGATCCAGGCAGATCCTATGGCTACACCTTC. Its protein is CASSQDPGRSYGYTF. The rearrangement joins TRBV14 to TRBJ1-2; D call uncertain. The V end lost 0 bases, the J end lost 4 bases, and 12 bases lay between the germline ends. Germline CDR1 reads SGHDN; CDR2 reads FVKESK. The CDR3 totals 15 residues.

This clonotype occurred a few times. V gene TRBV7-2 combines with J gene TRBJ2-1; D is possibly TRBD1 (5 bases). CDR1 is SGHTA, CDR2 FQGNSA, per germline. V gave up 5 bases and J gave up 4 bases, with 12 bases separating them. The CDR3 has 14 amino acids. The DNA of the CDR3 is TGTGCCAGCAGCCGCAGGGCGGAGTACAATGAGCAGTTCTTC. Encoded protein: CASSRRAEYNEQFF. Supplemented by reference TRBV7-2 and TRBJ2-1, the full variable domain reads GAGVSQSPSNKVTEKGKDVELRCDPISGHTALYWYRQSLGQGLEFLIYFQGNSAPDKSGLPSDRFSAERTGGSVSTLTIQRTQQEDSAVYLCASSRRAEYNEQFFGPGTRLTVL.

In DNA form, the CDR3 reads TGTGCCACCCGTACTAAAAACATTCAGTACTTC. It is translated as CATRTKNIQYF. The gene calls are TRBV6-2 or TRBV6-3 and TRBJ2-4; D is unresolved. The ends were cut back, 10 bases at V and 4 bases at J, with 8 bases in the middle. The CDR3 has 11 amino acids. Germline CDR1 is MNHEY and CDR2 is SVGEGT.

The chain has TRBV24-1 and TRBJ2-7; 9 nucleotides line up with TRBD2. CDR1 is KGHDR and CDR2 is SFDVKD in the germline V gene. The CDR3 runs 16 residues. Trimming removed 5 bases from V and 0 bases from J; junction bases left unmatched: 7. For the CDR3, the DNA is TGTGCCACCAGTGCCACGTCTAGCGGGAACTCCTACGAGCAGTACTTC. Its protein product is CATSATSSGNSYEQYF.

The chain links TRBV5-4 to TRBJ1-2; no clear D gene. The germline gives CDR1 SGHNT, CDR2 YYREEE (reference sequence). Trimming shortened V by 4 bases and J by 3 bases, and 7 bases separated the two germline ends. The CDR3 loop spans 12 amino acids. CDR3 region: CASSRPDYGYTF. The CDR3 DNA reads TGTGCCAGCAGCCGACCCGACTATGGCTACACCTTC.